This TCR beta chain was recovered during a study of long-term antiretroviral therapy in people with HIV. General observations from the study: Versus controls, repertoires in people with HIV had narrower CDR3 length ranges. Diversity increased after ART yet remained lower than in transplant donor controls. Dating from the mid-2000s to the late 2010s, the blood was possibly obtained under older ART regimens. Documentation of ART adherence, viral resistance or therapy changes was absent.

Germline V gene data show CDR1 as MDHEN and CDR2 as SYDVKM. V was clipped by 5 bases and J by 5 bases, with 18 bases between them. The CDR3 runs 15 residues. As to this clone: Its specificity is unknown.

The assay used was immunoSEQ (version v3.0), run at survey level. Sequenced by immunoSEQ multiplex PCR; TCRdb stores in-frame clones only, minus some. Altogether about 38,000 clones are present, around 86% being singletons, with the ten largest covering around 5%. The origin of this receptor is a man aged 18 to 35 with HIV. V usage is TRBV28 and J usage is TRBJ1-1; D is undetermined. The sequences come from unsorted PBMCs, collected 1.5 years after starting antiretroviral therapy. For the CDR3, the DNA is TGTGCCAGCAGTCCCCCTGGGCGTGGAGCGACTGAAGCTTTCTTT. This gives the protein CASSPPGRGATEAFF.